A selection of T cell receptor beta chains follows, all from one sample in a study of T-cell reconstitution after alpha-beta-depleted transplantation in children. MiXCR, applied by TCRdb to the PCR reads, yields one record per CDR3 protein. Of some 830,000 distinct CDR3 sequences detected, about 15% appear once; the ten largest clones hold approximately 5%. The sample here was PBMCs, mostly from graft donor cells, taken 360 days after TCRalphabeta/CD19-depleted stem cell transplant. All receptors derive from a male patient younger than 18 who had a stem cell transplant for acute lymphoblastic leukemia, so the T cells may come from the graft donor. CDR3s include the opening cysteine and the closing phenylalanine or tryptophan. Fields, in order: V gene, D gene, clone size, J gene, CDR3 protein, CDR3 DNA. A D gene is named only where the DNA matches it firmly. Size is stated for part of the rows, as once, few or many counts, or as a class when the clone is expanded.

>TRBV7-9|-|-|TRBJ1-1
CASSLGSPREAFF
TGTGCCAGCAGCCTAGGCTCCCCGAGGGAAGCTTTCTTT
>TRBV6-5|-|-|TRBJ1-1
CASSYLSMNTEAFF
TGTGCCAGCAGTTATCTGTCAATGAACACTGAAGCTTTCTTT
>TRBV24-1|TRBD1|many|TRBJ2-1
CATSEWRWGTGEGNEQFF
TGTGCCACCAGTGAATGGAGGTGGGGGACAGGGGAAGGTAATGAGCAGTTCTTC
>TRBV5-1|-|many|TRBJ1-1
CASSLVRNTEAFF
TGTGCCAGCAGCTTAGTCCGGAACACTGAAGCTTTCTTT
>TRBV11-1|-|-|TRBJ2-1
CASSNNRVNEQFF
TGTGCCAGCAGCAATAATCGGGTCAATGAGCAGTTCTTC
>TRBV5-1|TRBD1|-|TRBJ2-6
CASSWGTVSFSGANVLTF
TGCGCCAGCAGCTGGGGGACAGTTTCGTTCTCTGGGGCCAACGTCCTGACTTTC
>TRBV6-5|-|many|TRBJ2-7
CASSYSREFYEQYF
TGTGCCAGCAGTTATTCTAGGGAGTTCTACGAGCAGTACTTC
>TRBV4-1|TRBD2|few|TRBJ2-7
CASSQGTRERDEQYF
TGCGCCAGCAGCCAGGGCACGCGGGAGCGCGACGAGCAGTACTTC
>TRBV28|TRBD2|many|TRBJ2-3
CASSLLGLGVVGETQYF
TGTGCCAGCAGTTTACTAGGACTAGGGGTGGTCGGGGAAACGCAGTATTTT
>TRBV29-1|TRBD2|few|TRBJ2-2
CSARGLAGGFTGELFF
TGCAGCGCCCGGGGACTAGCGGGAGGATTCACCGGGGAGCTGTTTTTT
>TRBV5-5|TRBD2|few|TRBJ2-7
CASSLGSLAGAYEQYF
TGTGCCAGCAGCTTGGGATCACTAGCGGGAGCCTACGAGCAGTACTTC
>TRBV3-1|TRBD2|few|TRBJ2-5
CASSQVLAGVETQYF
TGTGCCAGCAGCCAAGTACTAGCGGGAGTTGAGACCCAGTACTTC
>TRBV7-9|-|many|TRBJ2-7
CASSPGAGSYEQYF
TGTGCCAGCAGCCCAGGGGCAGGCTCCTACGAGCAGTACTTC
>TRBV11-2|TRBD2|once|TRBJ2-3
CASSLSWLAGGTQYF
TGTGCCAGCAGCTTATCTTGGCTAGCGGGAGGTACGCAGTATTTT
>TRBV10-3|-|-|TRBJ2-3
CAIRPGAADTQYF
TGTGCCATCAGGCCAGGGGCGGCAGATACGCAGTATTTT
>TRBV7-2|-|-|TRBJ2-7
CASSGQPGLLYEQYF
TGTGCCAGCAGCGGACAGCCGGGACTACTCTACGAGCAGTACTTC
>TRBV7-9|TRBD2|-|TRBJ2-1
CASSPKGLAYNEQFF
TGTGCCAGCAGCCCGAAGGGACTAGCTTACAATGAGCAGTTCTTC
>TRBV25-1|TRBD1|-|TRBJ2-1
CASSLTRDRDNEQFF
TGTGCCAGCAGCCTGACCCGGGACAGGGACAATGAGCAGTTCTTC
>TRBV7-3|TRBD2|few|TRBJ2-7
CASSWGLAGEREQYF
TGTGCCAGCAGCTGGGGACTAGCGGGAGAACGGGAGCAGTACTTC
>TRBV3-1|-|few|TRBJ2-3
CASSQMSEGDTQYF
TGTGCCAGCAGCCAAATGAGTGAGGGAGATACGCAGTATTTT
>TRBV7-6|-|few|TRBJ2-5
CASSPGTEGTQYF
TGTGCCAGCAGCCCAGGGACCGAGGGGACCCAGTACTTC
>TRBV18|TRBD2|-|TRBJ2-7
CASFRLAGASTTYEQYF
TGTGCCAGCTTCCGACTAGCGGGCGCTTCTACCACCTACGAGCAGTACTTC
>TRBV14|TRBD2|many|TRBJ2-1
CASSKTSGRQFF
TGTGCCAGCAGCAAGACTAGCGGGAGGCAGTTCTTC
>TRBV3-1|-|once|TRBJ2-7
CASSQGLALGDPYEQYF
TGTGCCAGCAGCCAAGGCCTCGCACTGGGAGACCCCTACGAGCAGTACTTC
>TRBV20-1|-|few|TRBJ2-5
CSASGQSQETQYF
TGCAGTGCTAGTGGGCAGTCCCAAGAGACCCAGTACTTC
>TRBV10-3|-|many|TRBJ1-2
CAISESRDYGYTF
TGTGCCATCAGTGAGTCACGGGACTATGGCTACACCTTC
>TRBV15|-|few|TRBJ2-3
CATSRGGLTDTQYF
TGTGCCACCAGCAGAGGAGGGCTCACAGATACGCAGTATTTT
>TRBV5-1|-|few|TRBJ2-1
CASKTGEISYNEQFF
TGCGCCAGCAAGACCGGGGAGATCTCCTACAATGAGCAGTTCTTC
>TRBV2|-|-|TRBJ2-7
CASSEARGGEQYF
TGTGCCAGCAGTGAAGCGAGAGGTGGCGAGCAGTACTTC
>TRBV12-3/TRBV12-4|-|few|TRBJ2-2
CASSLHRALSGELFF
TGTGCCAGCAGTTTGCACAGGGCCCTCTCCGGGGAGCTGTTTTTT
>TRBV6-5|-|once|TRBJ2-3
CASSSRLEGPGRYTDTQYF
TGTGCCAGCAGTTCTCGACTAGAGGGTCCCGGTAGATACACAGATACGCAGTATTTT
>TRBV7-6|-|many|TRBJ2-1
CASTMEGAPNEQFF
TGTGCCAGCACCATGGAGGGGGCGCCGAATGAGCAGTTCTTC
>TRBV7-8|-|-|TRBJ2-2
CASTRGRGGGELFF
TGTGCCAGCACCAGAGGGAGGGGGGGCGGGGAGCTGTTTTTT
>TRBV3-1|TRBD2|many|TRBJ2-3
CASSQRTSGRTDTQYF
TGTGCCAGCAGCCAGCGGACTAGCGGGAGGACAGATACGCAGTATTTT
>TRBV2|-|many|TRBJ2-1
CASSSGANEQFF
TGTGCCAGCAGTTCGGGGGCCAATGAGCAGTTCTTC
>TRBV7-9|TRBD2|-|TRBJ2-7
CASNKGGDEQYF
TGTGCCAGCAATAAGGGAGGGGACGAGCAGTACTTC
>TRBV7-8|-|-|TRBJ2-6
CASSFRTGTNVLTF
TGTGCCAGCAGCTTTAGGACTGGTACCAACGTCCTGACTTTC
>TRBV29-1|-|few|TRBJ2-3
CSVRGVSTDTQYF
TGCAGCGTTCGTGGAGTTAGCACAGATACGCAGTATTTT
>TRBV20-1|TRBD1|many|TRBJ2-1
CSARRDSNNEQFF
TGCAGTGCTAGAAGGGACAGTAACAATGAGCAGTTCTTC
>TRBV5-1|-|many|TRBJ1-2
CASSLGGAKAGGYTF
TGCGCCAGCAGCTTGGGGGGGGCGAAGGCTGGAGGCTACACCTTC
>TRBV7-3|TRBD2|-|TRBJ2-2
CASSSPWTSGRFSGELFF
TGTGCCAGCAGCTCCCCGTGGACTAGCGGGAGATTTTCCGGGGAGCTGTTTTTT
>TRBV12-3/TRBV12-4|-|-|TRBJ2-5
CASSLGGARETQYF
TGTGCCAGCAGTTTGGGGGGGGCGCGTGAGACCCAGTACTTC
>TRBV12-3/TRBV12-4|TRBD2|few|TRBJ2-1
CASSPGTAIGLVPRNEQFF
TGTGCCAGCAGTCCCGGAACGGCGATCGGACTAGTTCCCCGGAATGAGCAGTTCTTC
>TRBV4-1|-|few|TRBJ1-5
CASSQAVAFYSNQPQHF
TGCGCCAGCAGCCAAGCGGTAGCATTTTATAGCAATCAGCCCCAGCATTTT
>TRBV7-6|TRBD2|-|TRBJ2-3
CASSYQREVPDTQYF
TGTGCCAGCAGCTACCAGCGGGAGGTGCCAGATACGCAGTATTTT
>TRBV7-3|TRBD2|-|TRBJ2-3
CASSHAGGDTQYF
TGTGCCAGCAGCCACGCCGGGGGGGATACGCAGTATTTT
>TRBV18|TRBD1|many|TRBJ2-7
CASSPDRSYEQYF
TGCGCCAGCAGTCCGGACAGGTCTTACGAGCAGTACTTC
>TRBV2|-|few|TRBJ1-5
CASSAGGGNQPQHF
TGTGCCAGCAGTGCCGGGGGCGGCAATCAGCCCCAGCATTTT
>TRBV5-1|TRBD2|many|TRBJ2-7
CASSRGSLYEQYF
TGCGCCAGCAGCCGCGGGAGTCTATACGAGCAGTACTTC
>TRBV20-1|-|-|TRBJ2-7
CSAATKKYEQYF
TGCAGTGCCGCCACCAAGAAGTACGAGCAGTACTTC
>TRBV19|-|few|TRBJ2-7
CASSMGTRWYEQYF
TGTGCCAGTAGTATGGGAACTCGCTGGTACGAGCAGTACTTC
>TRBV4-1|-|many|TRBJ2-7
CASSQVGGGLNRKIYEQYF
TGCGCCAGCAGCCAAGTAGGGGGAGGACTGAACCGAAAAATCTACGAGCAGTACTTC
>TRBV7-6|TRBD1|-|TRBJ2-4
CASSLAGIRDRKNIQYF
TGTGCCAGCAGCTTAGCGGGTATCCGGGACAGAAAAAACATTCAGTACTTC
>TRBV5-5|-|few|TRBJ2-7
CASRPNGGASYEQYF
TGTGCCAGCAGACCGAATGGGGGAGCCTCCTACGAGCAGTACTTC
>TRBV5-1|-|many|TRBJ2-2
CASREQGNTGELFF
TGCGCCAGCAGAGAACAGGGGAACACCGGGGAGCTGTTTTTT
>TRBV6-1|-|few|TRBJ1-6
CASDSGTLSSPLHF
TGTGCCAGTGATTCCGGGACATTAAGTTCACCCCTCCACTTT
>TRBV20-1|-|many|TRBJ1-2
CSAGRGTYGYTF
TGCAGTGCTGGGAGGGGTACCTATGGCTACACCTTC
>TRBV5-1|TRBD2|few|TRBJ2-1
CASSFTGTSGSNEQFF
TGCGCCAGCAGCTTCACCGGGACTAGCGGGAGCAATGAGCAGTTCTTC
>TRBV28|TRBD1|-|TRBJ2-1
CASSYWGRGTNNEQFF
TGTGCCAGCAGTTACTGGGGCAGGGGGACCAACAATGAGCAGTTCTTC